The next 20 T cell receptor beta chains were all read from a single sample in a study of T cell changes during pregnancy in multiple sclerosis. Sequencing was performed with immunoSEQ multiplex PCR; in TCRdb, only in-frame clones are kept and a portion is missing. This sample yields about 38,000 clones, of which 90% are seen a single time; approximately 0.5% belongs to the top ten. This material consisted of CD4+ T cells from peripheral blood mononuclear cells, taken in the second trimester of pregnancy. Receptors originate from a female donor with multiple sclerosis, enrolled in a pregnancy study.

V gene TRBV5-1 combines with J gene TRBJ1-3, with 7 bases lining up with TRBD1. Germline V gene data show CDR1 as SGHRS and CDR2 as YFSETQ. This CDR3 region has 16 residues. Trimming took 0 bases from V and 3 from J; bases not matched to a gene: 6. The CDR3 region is CASSLGFQGDGNTIYF. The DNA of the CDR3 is TGCGCCAGCAGCTTGGGTTTCCAGGGGGATGGAAACACCATATATTTT.

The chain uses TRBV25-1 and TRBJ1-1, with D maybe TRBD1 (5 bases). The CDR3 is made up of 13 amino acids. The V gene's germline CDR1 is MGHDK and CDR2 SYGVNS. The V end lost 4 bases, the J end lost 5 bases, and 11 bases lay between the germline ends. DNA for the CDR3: TGTGCCAGCAGTGCGTCGTCAGGGACTGAAGCTTTCTTT. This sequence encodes CASSASSGTEAFF.

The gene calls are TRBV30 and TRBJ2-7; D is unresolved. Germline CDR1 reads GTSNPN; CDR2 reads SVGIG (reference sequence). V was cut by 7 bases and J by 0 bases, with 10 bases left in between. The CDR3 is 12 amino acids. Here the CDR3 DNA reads TGTGCCTACACACAGAGCTCCTACGAGCAGTACTTC. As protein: CAYTQSSYEQYF. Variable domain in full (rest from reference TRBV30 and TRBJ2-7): SQTIHQWPATLVQPVGSPLSLECTVEGTSNPNLYWYRQAAGRGLQLLFYSVGIGQISSEVPQNLSASRPQDRQFILSSKKLLLSDSGFYLCAYTQSSYEQYFGPGTRLTVT.

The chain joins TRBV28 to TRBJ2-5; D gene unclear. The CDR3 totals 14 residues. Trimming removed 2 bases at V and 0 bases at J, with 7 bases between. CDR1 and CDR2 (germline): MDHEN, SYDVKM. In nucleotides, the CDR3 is TGTGCCAGCAGTTTACACGGGTACCAAGAGACCCAGTACTTC. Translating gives CASSLHGYQETQYF.

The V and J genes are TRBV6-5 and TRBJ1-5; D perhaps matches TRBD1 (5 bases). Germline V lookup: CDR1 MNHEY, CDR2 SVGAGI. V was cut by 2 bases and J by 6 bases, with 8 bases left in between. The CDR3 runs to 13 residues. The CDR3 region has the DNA TGTGCCAGCAGTTACGTGCAGGGTCAGCCCCAGCATTTT. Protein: CASSYVQGQPQHF.

The CDR3 DNA sequence: TGTGCCAGCAGTTTTCAGGGTTTCCAAGAGACCCAGTACTTC. Translation gives CASSFQGFQETQYF. The chain recombines TRBV27 with TRBJ2-5; D might be TRBD1 (5 bases). CDR3 length: 14 residues. CDR1 and CDR2 (germline): MNHEY, SMNVEV (reference sequence). V was pared by 3 bases and J by 1 base, with 9 bases between.

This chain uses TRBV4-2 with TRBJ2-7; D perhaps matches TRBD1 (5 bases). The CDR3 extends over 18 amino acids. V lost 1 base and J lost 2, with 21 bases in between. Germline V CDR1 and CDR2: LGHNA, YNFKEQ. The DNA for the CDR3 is TGTGCCAGCAGCCAAGGGGCTATAGACAGATACCGAACCTACGAGCAGTACTTC. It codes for CASSQGAIDRYRTYEQYF.

CDR3 protein: CASSPRDRVADTQYF. CDR3 DNA: TGTGCCAGCTCACCCCGGGACAGGGTGGCAGATACGCAGTATTTT. The chain is built from TRBV18 and TRBJ2-3; 9 bases map to TRBD1. The CDR3 contains 15 residues. The J segment lost 4 bases and the V segment lost 3 bases, leaving 5 bases of the junction unmatched. Germline CDR1 reads KGHSH; CDR2 reads LQKENI.

CDR3 nucleotide sequence: TGTGCCAGCAGCTTAGGAGGGCGACTGAACACCGGGGAGCTGTTTTTT. Its translation: CASSLGGRLNTGELFF. The genes are TRBV7-9 and TRBJ2-2, with TRBD2 as a possible D gene (5 bases). CDR3 length: 16 residues. Deletions cut 1 base from V and 1 base from J, with 10 bases between. Germline lookup yields CDR1 SEHNR and CDR2 FQNEAQ (reference sequence).

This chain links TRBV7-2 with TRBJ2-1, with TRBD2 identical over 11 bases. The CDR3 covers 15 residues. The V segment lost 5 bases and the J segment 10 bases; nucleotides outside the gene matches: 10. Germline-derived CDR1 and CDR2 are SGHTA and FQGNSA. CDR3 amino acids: CASSGSLAGGWEQFF. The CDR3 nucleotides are TGTGCCAGCAGCGGCTCCCTAGCGGGAGGCTGGGAGCAGTTCTTC.

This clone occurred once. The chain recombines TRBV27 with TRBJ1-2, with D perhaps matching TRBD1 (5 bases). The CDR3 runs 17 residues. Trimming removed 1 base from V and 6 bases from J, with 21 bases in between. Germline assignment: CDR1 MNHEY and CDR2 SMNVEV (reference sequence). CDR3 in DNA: TGTGCCAGCAGTTTATATAGAGGTGTAGGGGCCTCCCATGGCTACACCTTC. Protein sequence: CASSLYRGVGASHGYTF.

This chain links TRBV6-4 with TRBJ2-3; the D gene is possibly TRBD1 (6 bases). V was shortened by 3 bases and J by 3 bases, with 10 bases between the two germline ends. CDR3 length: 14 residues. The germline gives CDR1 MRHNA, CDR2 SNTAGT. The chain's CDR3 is CASSEGGMTDTQYF. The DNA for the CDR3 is TGTGCCAGCAGTGAAGGGGGAATGACAGATACGCAGTATTTT.

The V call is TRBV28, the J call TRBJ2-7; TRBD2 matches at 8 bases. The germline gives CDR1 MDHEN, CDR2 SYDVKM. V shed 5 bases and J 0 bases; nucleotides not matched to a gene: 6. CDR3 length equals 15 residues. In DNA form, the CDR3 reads TGTGCCAGCAGTCCCCTAGCGGGCTACTCCTACGAGCAGTACTTC. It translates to CASSPLAGYSYEQYF.

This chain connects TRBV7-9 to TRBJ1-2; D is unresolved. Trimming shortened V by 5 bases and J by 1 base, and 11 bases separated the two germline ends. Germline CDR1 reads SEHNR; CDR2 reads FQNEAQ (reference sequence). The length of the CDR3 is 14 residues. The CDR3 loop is CASSHQEVNYGYTF. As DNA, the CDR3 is TGTGCCAGCAGCCATCAGGAGGTTAACTATGGCTACACCTTC.

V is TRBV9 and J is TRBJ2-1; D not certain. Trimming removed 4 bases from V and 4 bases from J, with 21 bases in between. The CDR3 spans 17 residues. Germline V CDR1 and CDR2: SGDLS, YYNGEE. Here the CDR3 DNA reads TGTGCCAGCAGCCCCAGAATCGGAGCAAACCCTTACAATGAGCAGTTCTTC. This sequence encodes CASSPRIGANPYNEQFF.

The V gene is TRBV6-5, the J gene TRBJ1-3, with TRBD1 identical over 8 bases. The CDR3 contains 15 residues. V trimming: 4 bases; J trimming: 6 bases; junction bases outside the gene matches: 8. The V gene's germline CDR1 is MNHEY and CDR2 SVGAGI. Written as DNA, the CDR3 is TGTGCCAGCAGTTCTTCCGGGACAGGCTCAAACACCATATATTTT. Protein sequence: CASSSSGTGSNTIYF.

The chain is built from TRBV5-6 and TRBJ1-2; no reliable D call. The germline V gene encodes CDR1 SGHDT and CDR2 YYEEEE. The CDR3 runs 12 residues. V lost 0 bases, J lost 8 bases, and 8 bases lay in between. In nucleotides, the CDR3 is TGTGCCAGCAGCTTGGCCAACGGGGGCTACACCTTC. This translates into CASSLANGGYTF. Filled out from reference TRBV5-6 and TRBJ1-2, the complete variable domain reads DAGVTQSPTHLIKTRGQQVTLRCSPKSGHDTVSWYQQALGQGPQFIFQYYEEEERQRGNFPDRFSGHQFPNYSSELNVNALLLGDSALYLCASSLANGGYTFGSGTRLTVV.

CDR3 amino acids: CASSRSMDISTGELFF. CDR3 nucleotides: TGTGCCAGCAGCCGATCTATGGACATTTCTACCGGGGAGCTGTTTTTT. The chain recombines TRBV14 with TRBJ2-2; possibly TRBD1 for D (5 bases). Per the germline V gene, CDR1 is SGHDN and CDR2 is FVKESK. V gave up 4 bases and J gave up 5 bases, with 17 bases separating them. The CDR3 is made up of 16 amino acids.

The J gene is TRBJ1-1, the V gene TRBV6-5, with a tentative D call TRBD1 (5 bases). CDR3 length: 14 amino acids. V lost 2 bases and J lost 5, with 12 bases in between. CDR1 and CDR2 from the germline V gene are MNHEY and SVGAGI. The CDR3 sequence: CASSYGGVGTEAFF. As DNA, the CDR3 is TGTGCCAGCAGTTACGGAGGGGTGGGTACTGAAGCTTTCTTT.

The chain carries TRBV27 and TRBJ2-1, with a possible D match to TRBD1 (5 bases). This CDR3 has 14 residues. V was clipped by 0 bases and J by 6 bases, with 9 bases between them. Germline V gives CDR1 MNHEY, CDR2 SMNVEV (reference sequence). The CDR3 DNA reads TGTGCCAGCAGTTTATCGTTGGGGCGCAATGAGCAGTTCTTC. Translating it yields CASSLSLGRNEQFF.